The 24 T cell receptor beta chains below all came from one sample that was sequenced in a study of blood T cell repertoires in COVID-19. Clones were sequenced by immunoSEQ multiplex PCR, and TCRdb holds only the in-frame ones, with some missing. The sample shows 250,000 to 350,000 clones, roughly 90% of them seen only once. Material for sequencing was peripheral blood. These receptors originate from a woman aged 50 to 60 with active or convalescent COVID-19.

The CDR3 bases are TGTGCCAGCAGCCTTCGGGGGGGCGATGAAGCTTTCTTT. Protein sequence: CASSLRGGDEAFF. The chain couples TRBV14 to TRBJ1-1; weak D call: TRBD1 (6 bases). V lost 4 bases to trimming and J lost 7 bases, with 13 bases between them. CDR1 is SGHDN and CDR2 is FVKESK in the germline V gene. The CDR3 is 13 amino acids.

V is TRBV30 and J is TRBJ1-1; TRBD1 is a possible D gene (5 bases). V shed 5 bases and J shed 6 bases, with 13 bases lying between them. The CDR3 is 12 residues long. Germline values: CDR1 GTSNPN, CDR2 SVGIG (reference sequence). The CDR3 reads CAWDTEGAEAFF. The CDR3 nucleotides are TGTGCCTGGGATACAGAAGGGGCTGAAGCTTTCTTT.

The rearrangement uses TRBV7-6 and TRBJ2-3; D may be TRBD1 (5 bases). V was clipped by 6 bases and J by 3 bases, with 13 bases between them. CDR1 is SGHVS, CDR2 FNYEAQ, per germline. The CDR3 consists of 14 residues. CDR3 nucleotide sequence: TGTGCCAGCAGTGGATACAGGACGACAGATACGCAGTATTTT. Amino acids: CASSGYRTTDTQYF. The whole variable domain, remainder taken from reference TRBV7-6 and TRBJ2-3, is GAGVSQSPRYKVTKRGQDVALRCDPISGHVSLYWYRQALGQGPEFLTYFNYEAQQDKSGLPNDRFSAERPEGSISTLTIQRTEQRDSAMYRCASSGYRTTDTQYFGPGTRLTVL.

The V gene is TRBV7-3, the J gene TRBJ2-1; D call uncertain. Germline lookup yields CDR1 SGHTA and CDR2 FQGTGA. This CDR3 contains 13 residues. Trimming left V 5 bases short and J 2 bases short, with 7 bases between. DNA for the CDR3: TGTGCCAGCAGCCCATCCACCTACAATGAGCAGTTCTTC. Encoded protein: CASSPSTYNEQFF.

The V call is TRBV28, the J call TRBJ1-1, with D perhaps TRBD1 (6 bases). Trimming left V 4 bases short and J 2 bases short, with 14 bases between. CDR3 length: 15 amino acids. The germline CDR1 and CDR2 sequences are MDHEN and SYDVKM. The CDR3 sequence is CASSSPWDINTEAFF. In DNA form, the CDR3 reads TGTGCCAGCAGTTCCCCATGGGACATAAACACTGAAGCTTTCTTT.

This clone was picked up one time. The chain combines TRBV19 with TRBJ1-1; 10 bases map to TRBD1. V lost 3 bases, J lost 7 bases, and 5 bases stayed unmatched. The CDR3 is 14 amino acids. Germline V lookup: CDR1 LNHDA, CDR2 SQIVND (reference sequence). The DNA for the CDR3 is TGTGCCAGTAGTATGGGACAGGGGCAGGGTGAAGCTTTCTTT. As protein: CASSMGQGQGEAFF.

The CDR3 DNA is TGTGCCAGTAGTAATCCAGGGGCGTCCACTGAAGCTTTCTTT. Translating gives CASSNPGASTEAFF. V is TRBV19 and J is TRBJ1-1, with a possible D match to TRBD1 (6 bases). The germline V gene has CDR1 LNHDA and CDR2 SQIVND (reference sequence). There are 14 residues in the CDR3. V was cut by 4 bases and J by 4 bases, with 13 bases left in between.

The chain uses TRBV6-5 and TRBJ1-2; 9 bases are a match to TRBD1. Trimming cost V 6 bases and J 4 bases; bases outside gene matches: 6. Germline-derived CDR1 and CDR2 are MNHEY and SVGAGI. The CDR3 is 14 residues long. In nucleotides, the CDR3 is TGTGCCAGCAGGGGGACAGGGAGCCTCTATGGCTACACCTTC. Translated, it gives CASRGTGSLYGYTF.

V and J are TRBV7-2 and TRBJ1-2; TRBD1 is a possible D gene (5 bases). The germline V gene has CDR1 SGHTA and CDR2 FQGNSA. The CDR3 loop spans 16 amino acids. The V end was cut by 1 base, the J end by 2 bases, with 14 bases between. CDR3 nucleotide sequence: TGTGCCAGCAGCTTAGTCTTGGGCAGGGAAAACTATGGCTACACCTTC. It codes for CASSLVLGRENYGYTF.

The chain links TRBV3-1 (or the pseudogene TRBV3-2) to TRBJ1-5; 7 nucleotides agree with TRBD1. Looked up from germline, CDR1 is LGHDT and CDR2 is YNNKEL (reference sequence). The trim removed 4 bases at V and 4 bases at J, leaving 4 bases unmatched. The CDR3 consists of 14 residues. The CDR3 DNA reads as TGTGCCAGCAGCCGAAAGGGGGCTAATCAGCCCCAGCATTTT. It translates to CASSRKGANQPQHF.

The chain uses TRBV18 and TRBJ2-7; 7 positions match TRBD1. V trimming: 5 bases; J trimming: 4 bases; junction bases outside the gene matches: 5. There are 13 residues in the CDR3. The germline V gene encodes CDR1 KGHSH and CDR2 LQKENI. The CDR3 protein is CASSVDRSYEQYF. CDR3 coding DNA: TGTGCCAGCTCAGTGGACAGGTCTTACGAGCAGTACTTC.

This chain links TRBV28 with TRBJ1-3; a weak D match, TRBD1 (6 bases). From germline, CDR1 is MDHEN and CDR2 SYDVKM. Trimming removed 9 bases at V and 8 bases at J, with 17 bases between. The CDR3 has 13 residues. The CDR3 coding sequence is TGTGCCAGGAAACAGGGTGGGAAAGACACCATATATTTT. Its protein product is CARKQGGKDTIYF. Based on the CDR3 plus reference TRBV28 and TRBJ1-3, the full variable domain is DVKVTQSSRYLVKRTGEKVFLECVQDMDHENMFWYRQDPGLGLRLIYFSYDVKMKEKGDIPEGYSVSREKKERFSLILESASTNQTSMYLCARKQGGKDTIYFGEGSWLTVV.

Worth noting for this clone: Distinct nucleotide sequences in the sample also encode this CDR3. The CDR3 reads CASSSGTSGYEQYF. In nucleotides, the CDR3 is TGCGCCAGCAGCAGCGGGACTAGCGGTTACGAGCAGTACTTC. V gene TRBV5-1 combines with J gene TRBJ2-7, with 11 positions matching TRBD2. V trimming: 4 bases; J trimming: 4 bases; junction bases outside the gene matches: 4. CDR3 length equals 14 residues. Per germline, CDR1 SGHRS and CDR2 YFSETQ.

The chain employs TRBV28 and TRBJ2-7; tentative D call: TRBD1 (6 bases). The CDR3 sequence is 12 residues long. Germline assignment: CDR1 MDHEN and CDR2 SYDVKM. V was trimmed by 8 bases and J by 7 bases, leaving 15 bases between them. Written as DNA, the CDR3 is TGTGCCAGCCGGGCCTCGAGGGGGGAGCAGTACTTC. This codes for CASRASRGEQYF.

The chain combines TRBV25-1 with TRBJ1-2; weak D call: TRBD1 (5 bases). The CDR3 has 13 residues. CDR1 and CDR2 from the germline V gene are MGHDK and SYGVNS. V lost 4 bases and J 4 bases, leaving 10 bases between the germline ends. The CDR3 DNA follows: TGTGCCAGCAGTGGACAGACACCCTATGGCTACACCTTC. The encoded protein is CASSGQTPYGYTF.

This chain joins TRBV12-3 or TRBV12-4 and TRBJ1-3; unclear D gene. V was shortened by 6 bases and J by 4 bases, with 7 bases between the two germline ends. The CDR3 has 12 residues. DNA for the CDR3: TGTGCCAGCAGACGGAGAGGAAACACCATATATTTT. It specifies CASRRRGNTIYF.

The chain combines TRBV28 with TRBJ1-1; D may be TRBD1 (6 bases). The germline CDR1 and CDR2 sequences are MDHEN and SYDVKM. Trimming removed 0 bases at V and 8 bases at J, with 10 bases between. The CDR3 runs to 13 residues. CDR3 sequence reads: CASSLWEGQEAFF. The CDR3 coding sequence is TGTGCCAGCAGTTTATGGGAAGGACAGGAAGCTTTCTTT.

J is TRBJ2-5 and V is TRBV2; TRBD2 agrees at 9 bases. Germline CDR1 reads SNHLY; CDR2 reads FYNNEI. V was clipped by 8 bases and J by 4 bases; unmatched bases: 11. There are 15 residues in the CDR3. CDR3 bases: TGTGCCAGCCTTTCGCGGGAGGGCCCCGTAGAGACCCAGTACTTC. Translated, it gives CASLSREGPVETQYF.

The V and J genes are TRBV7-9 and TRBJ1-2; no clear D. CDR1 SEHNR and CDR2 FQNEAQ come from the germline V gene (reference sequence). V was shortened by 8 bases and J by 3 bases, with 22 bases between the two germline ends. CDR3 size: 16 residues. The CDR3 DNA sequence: TGTGCCAGCTATTCCCATGATGTCAGCCAGGACTATGGCTACACCTTC. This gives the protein CASYSHDVSQDYGYTF.

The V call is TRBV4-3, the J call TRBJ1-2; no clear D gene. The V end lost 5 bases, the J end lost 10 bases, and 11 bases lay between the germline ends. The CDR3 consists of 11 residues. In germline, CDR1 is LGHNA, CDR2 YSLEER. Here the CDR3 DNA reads TGCGCCAGCAGCTTTCAGTTAAACTACACCTTC. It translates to CASSFQLNYTF.

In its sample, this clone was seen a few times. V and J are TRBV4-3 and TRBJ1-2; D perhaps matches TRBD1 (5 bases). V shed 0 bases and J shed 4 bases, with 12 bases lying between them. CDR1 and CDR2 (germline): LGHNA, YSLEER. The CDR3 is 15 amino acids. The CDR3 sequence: CASSQDLGAAYGYTF. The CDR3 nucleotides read TGCGCCAGCAGCCAAGATCTAGGGGCAGCCTATGGCTACACCTTC.

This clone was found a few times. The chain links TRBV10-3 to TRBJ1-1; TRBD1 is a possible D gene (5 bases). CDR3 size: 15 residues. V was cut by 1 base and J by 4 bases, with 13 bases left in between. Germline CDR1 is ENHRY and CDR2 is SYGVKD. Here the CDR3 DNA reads TGTGCCATCAGTGAGTTAGGCCAGGGCCCCACTGAAGCTTTCTTT. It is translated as CAISELGQGPTEAFF.

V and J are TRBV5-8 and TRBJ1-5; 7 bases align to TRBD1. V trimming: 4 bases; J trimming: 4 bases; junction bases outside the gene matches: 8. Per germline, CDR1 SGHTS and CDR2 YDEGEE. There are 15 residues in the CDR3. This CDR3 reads CASSPGQKSNQPQHF. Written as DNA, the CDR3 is TGTGCCAGCAGCCCGGGACAGAAGAGTAATCAGCCCCAGCATTTT.

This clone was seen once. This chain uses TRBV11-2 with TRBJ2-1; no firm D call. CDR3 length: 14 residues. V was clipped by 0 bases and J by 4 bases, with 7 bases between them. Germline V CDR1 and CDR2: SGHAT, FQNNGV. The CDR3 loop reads CASSLEDTYNEQFF. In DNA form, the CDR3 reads TGTGCCAGCAGCTTAGAAGACACGTACAATGAGCAGTTCTTC.